The rows below give T cell receptor beta chains drawn from one sample of a study of blood T cell repertoires in COVID-19. Produced via immunoSEQ multiplex PCR; TCRdb's table is partial and in-frame only. The sample lists hundreds of thousands of clones, about 91% occurring once. The sample taken for sequencing was peripheral blood. Receptors originate from a man younger than 35 with COVID-19, enrolled during active disease. Each CDR3 is given without its conserved first and last residue. The order of the fields is V gene, CDR3 length, J gene, D gene, clone size, CDR3 protein. The D gene is left open where the match is weak. The listing skips clone size in some rows; elsewhere it reads once, few, many or a size class.

>TRBV18|14|TRBJ2-2|NA|NA
ASSPREGANTGELF
>TRBV18|12|TRBJ2-5|TRBD2|NA
ASSPVAGGQTQY
>TRBV6-1|14|TRBJ1-2|TRBD1|NA
ASSEASDREYYGYT
>TRBV28|13|TRBJ2-1|TRBD1|NA
ASSLTPRGSDEQF
>TRBV6-6|11|TRBJ2-2|NA|NA
ASTRGSTGELF
>TRBV13|14|TRBJ2-7|TRBD2|NA
ASSLGWREGPYEQY
>TRBV28|12|TRBJ2-3|TRBD2|NA
ASKLAGGLDTQY
>TRBV6-1|13|TRBJ2-3|NA|NA
ASSEMAGSTDTQY
>TRBV6-5|11|TRBJ2-1|NA|few
ASTESFSNEQF
>TRBV7-9|12|TRBJ2-7|NA|NA
ASSSRDSSYEQY
>TRBV10-1|13|TRBJ2-7|TRBD1|NA
ASSEWGTGADGQY
>TRBV24-1|13|TRBJ2-1|TRBD1|NA
ATSDLSGQYNEQF
>TRBV21-1|13|TRBJ2-3|NA|once
ASSFQRELPDTQY
>TRBV3-1/TRBV3-2|10|TRBJ2-7|NA|NA
ASSQADYEQY
>TRBV10-2|12|TRBJ2-7|TRBD1|NA
ASSEGTGAYEQY
>TRBV5-1|15|TRBJ2-3|TRBD2|NA
ASSLGRGLADTDTQY
>TRBV5-4|13|TRBJ2-1|NA|NA
ASSSGTRPIGEQF
>TRBV18|11|TRBJ1-4|NA|NA
ASSPRRGEKLF
>TRBV6-5|14|TRBJ1-3|TRBD1|NA
ASSYSGQDSGNTIY
>TRBV18|16|TRBJ2-2|NA|NA
ASSPPTGTLPVSRELF
>TRBV2|12|TRBJ2-2|NA|NA
ASKTLMDTGELF
>TRBV5-1|13|TRBJ2-7|TRBD2|once
ASSLPSGREDEQY
>TRBV7-9|12|TRBJ2-7|TRBD1|NA
ASSLWTGHNEQY
>TRBV24-1|14|TRBJ2-1|NA|NA
ATSDPQVSSYNEQF
>TRBV5-1|14|TRBJ1-1|TRBD1|NA
ASSGGRGSLNTEAF
>TRBV19|13|TRBJ1-2|TRBD1|NA
ASSIGTDTNYGYT
>TRBV2|13|TRBJ2-5|TRBD2|NA
ASSGNRGRGETQY
>TRBV12-5|13|TRBJ2-5|NA|NA
ASGLAEVGKETQY